This entry lists 16 T cell receptor beta chains sequenced from one sample in a study of CD8 T cells in Susac syndrome (dated by TCRdb to about 2019). The library was prepared using the immunoSEQ multiplex PCR assay. RNA was extracted with the RNeasy kit and roughly 0.45 to 1 ug was reverse transcribed using random hexamers. TCRdb passed the public sequencing reads through fastp at Q25 and MiXCR, retaining productive beta sequences. Each entry is one CDR3 protein sequence, shown with its most common DNA and genes. Recorded for this sample are tens of thousands of distinct CDR3 sequences; around 93% of them occurred a single time. The top ten clonotypes cover more than 0.13% of the sample. Sequenced sample: CD4+ T cells from PBMCs. These receptors were collected from a human donor with Susac syndrome.

The CDR3 bases are TGCAGCGTCGGGGGACTGGAGACTGAAGCTTTCTTT. Residues: CSVGGLETEAFF. The chain has TRBV29-1 and TRBJ1-1; tentatively, D is TRBD1 (5 bases). Trimming cost V 6 bases and J 5 bases, with 13 bases left between them. CDR3 length: 12 amino acids. Germline CDR1 SQVTM, CDR2 ANQGSEA. The whole variable domain, filled in from reference TRBV29-1 and TRBJ1-1, reads SAVISQKPSRDICQRGTSLTIQCQVDSQVTMMFWYRQQPGQSLTLIATANQGSEATYESGFVIDKFPISRPNLTFSTLTVSNMSPEDSSIYLCSVGGLETEAFFGQGTRLTVV.

This chain connects TRBV5-1 to TRBJ1-6; a weak D match, TRBD1 (5 bases). The CDR3 totals 14 residues. Between the trimmed V and J ends, which lost 2 bases and 10 bases, there was a span of 13 bases. Per the germline V gene, CDR1 is SGHRS and CDR2 is YFSETQ. The CDR3 reads CASSFRDYGSPLHF. CDR3 nucleotides: TGCGCCAGCAGCTTCCGGGACTATGGGTCACCCCTCCACTTT.

This chain links TRBV3-1 with TRBJ2-7; D possibly uses TRBD1 or TRBD2 (6 bases each). Trimming left V 0 bases short and J 0 bases short, with 9 bases between. CDR1 is LGHDT and CDR2 is YNNKEL in the germline V gene (reference sequence). This CDR3 has 15 amino acids. The CDR3, as DNA: TGTGCCAGCAGCCAAGATCGGGGGCCCTCCTACGAGCAGTACTTC. It translates to CASSQDRGPSYEQYF.

The chain employs TRBV10-3 and TRBJ2-5, with D tentatively TRBD1 or TRBD2 (6 bases each). The V gene's germline CDR1 is ENHRY and CDR2 SYGVKD. The CDR3 sequence is 14 residues long. V shed 0 bases and J shed 6 bases, with 11 bases lying between them. CDR3 amino acids: CAISESSGAQTQYF. The CDR3 bases are TGTGCCATCAGTGAGTCTTCGGGGGCCCAGACCCAGTACTTC.

The chain is built from TRBV2 and TRBJ2-3; the match to TRBD2 covers 9 bases. J gave up 2 bases and V 5 bases, and 2 bases lay outside the gene matches. Germline values: CDR1 SNHLY, CDR2 FYNNEI. This CDR3 has 14 residues. CDR3 DNA sequence: TGTGCCAGCAGTCTAGCGGGGACCACAGATACGCAGTATTTT. It translates to CASSLAGTTDTQYF. The variable domain in full, with the rest retrieved from reference TRBV2 and TRBJ2-3, is EPEVTQTPSHQVTQMGQEVILRCVPISNHLYFYWYRQILGQKVEFLVSFYNNEISEKSEIFDDQFSVERPDGSNFTLKIRSTKLEDSAMYFCASSLAGTTDTQYFGPGTRLTVL.

This chain links TRBV7-9 with TRBJ1-1; D may be TRBD1 (5 bases). V shed 1 base and J shed 0 bases, with 12 bases lying between them. CDR3 size: 16 residues. In germline, CDR1 is SEHNR, CDR2 FQNEAQ (reference sequence). CDR3 loop: CASSLGRTGMNTEAFF. The CDR3 region has the DNA TGTGCCAGCAGCTTAGGACGTACAGGTATGAACACTGAAGCTTTCTTT. Based on the CDR3 plus reference TRBV7-9 and TRBJ1-1, the full variable domain is DTGVSQNPRHKITKRGQNVTFRCDPISEHNRLYWYRQTLGQGPEFLTYFQNEAQLEKSRLLSDRFSAERPKGSFSTLEIQRTEQGDSAMYLCASSLGRTGMNTEAFFGQGTRLTVV.

V gene TRBV7-2 combines with J gene TRBJ1-1, with 7 nucleotides matching TRBD1. CDR3 length equals 16 residues. CDR1 and CDR2 (germline): SGHTA, FQGNSA. Trimming removed 5 bases from V and 0 bases from J; junction bases left unmatched: 9. DNA of the CDR3: TGTGCCAGCAGCCCTCAGAACAGGGGTCTGAACACTGAAGCTTTCTTT. This sequence encodes CASSPQNRGLNTEAFF.

The V gene is TRBV2, the J gene TRBJ2-5; TRBD2 agrees at 9 bases. The ends lost 7 bases at V and 1 base at J; junction bases unmatched: 7. This CDR3 comprises 15 residues. Germline values: CDR1 SNHLY, CDR2 FYNNEI. The CDR3 sequence is CASNRGRGGQETQYF. DNA for the CDR3: TGTGCCAGCAACCGAGGGCGGGGGGGCCAAGAGACCCAGTACTTC. Full variable domain (remainder filled in from reference TRBV2 and TRBJ2-5): EPEVTQTPSHQVTQMGQEVILRCVPISNHLYFYWYRQILGQKVEFLVSFYNNEISEKSEIFDDQFSVERPDGSNFTLKIRSTKLEDSAMYFCASNRGRGGQETQYFGPGTRLLVL.

The chain is built from TRBV11-1 and TRBJ2-2, with TRBD1 as a possible D gene (6 bases). This CDR3 spans 16 amino acids. V was shortened by 2 bases and J by 4 bases, with 14 bases between the two germline ends. CDR1 and CDR2 (germline): SGHAT, FQDESV (reference sequence). CDR3 protein: CASSLSDSRSTGELFF. CDR3 nucleotide sequence: TGTGCCAGCAGCTTATCGGACAGTCGGAGCACCGGGGAGCTGTTTTTT.

This clonotype has a single count. The chain uses TRBV5-1 and TRBJ2-7, with D possibly being TRBD1 (6 bases). Germline V gene data show CDR1 as SGHRS and CDR2 as YFSETQ. This CDR3 comprises 15 residues. V dropped 1 base and J dropped 5 bases, with 16 bases sitting between them. CDR3 in amino acids: CASSLSRGSIDEQYF. In DNA, the CDR3 is TGCGCCAGCAGCTTGAGCAGGGGTTCTATCGACGAGCAGTACTTC.

This rearrangement joins TRBV28 to TRBJ1-2; D possibly corresponds to TRBD1 (6 bases). The germline V and J ends were trimmed by 4 bases and 4 bases, with 19 bases remaining between them. The CDR3 has 16 residues. Per germline, CDR1 MDHEN and CDR2 SYDVKM. In nucleotides, the CDR3 is TGTGCCAGCAGTTCCTTAGGGGCAGGGGATAGCTATGGCTACACCTTC. Protein product: CASSSLGAGDSYGYTF.

V and J are TRBV13 and TRBJ2-7, with 15 nucleotides matching TRBD2. Germline CDR1 PRHDT, CDR2 FYEKMQ (reference sequence). The CDR3 sequence is 17 residues long. Losses at the gene ends were 5 bases for V and 2 bases for J; bases not matched to a gene: 7. CDR3 coding DNA: TGTGCCAGCAGCCCCCCCGGACTAGCGGGGGGGACCTACGAGCAGTACTTC. It encodes CASSPPGLAGGTYEQYF.

The chain has TRBV25-1 and TRBJ1-1; D remains unclear. Trimming took 6 bases from V and 0 from J, leaving 8 bases between them. Germline assignment: CDR1 MGHDK and CDR2 SYGVNS. The CDR3 runs 13 residues. This CDR3 is CASRGGMNTEAFF. The CDR3 region has the DNA TGTGCCAGCAGAGGAGGGATGAACACTGAAGCTTTCTTT.

This clonotype turned up a few times. The V gene is TRBV6-5, the J gene TRBJ2-7; D is perhaps TRBD2 (5 bases). Germline values: CDR1 MNHEY, CDR2 SVGAGI. Deletions cut 2 bases from V and 4 bases from J, with 6 bases between. This CDR3 spans 12 amino acids. CDR3 bases: TGTGCCAGCAGTTACCGGACTTACGAGCAGTACTTC. Amino acids: CASSYRTYEQYF.

This clonotype has more than one count but fewer than ten. The J gene is TRBJ2-5, the V gene TRBV5-1; D assignment may be TRBD1 or TRBD2 (5 bases each). Germline V gives CDR1 SGHRS, CDR2 YFSETQ. The CDR3 spans 14 residues. The germline V and J ends were trimmed by 4 bases and 5 bases, with 15 bases remaining between them. The CDR3 DNA reads TGCGCCAGCAGCGCCGGGACGTTCGAGGAGACCCAGTACTTC. This sequence encodes CASSAGTFEETQYF.

The rearrangement joins TRBV28 to TRBJ1-5; D call uncertain. V lost 3 bases to trimming and J lost 0 bases, with 6 bases between them. The CDR3 contains 14 residues. Germline CDR1 is MDHEN and CDR2 is SYDVKM. CDR3 in amino acids: CASSLVYSNQPQHF. CDR3 nucleotide sequence: TGTGCCAGCAGTTTGGTTTATAGCAATCAGCCCCAGCATTTT.